The rows below give T cell receptor beta chains drawn from one sample of a study of CD8 T cells in ankylosing spondylitis. TCRdb independently ran MiXCR on the 5' RACE reads; one entry per CDR3 protein. The table lists some 290,000 distinct CDR3 sequences, around 20% of them singletons, with roughly 7.3% in the top ten. Material for sequencing was blood, either unsorted or a sorted T cell fraction (not recorded which). The receptors originated from a male donor with ankylosing spondylitis or in good health (not recorded which). The CDR3 runs from the conserved cysteine through the conserved F or W. The order of the fields is CDR3 length, clone size, D gene, J gene, V gene, CDR3 DNA, CDR3 protein. D genes are given only for firm matches. Not all rows give a size; the values are once, few, many and, for expanded clones, a class.

13,NA,NA,TRBJ2-5,TRBV5-1,TGCGCCAGCAGCCATAAATCCCAAGAGACCCAGTACTTC,CASSHKSQETQYF
13,NA,TRBD1,TRBJ2-4,TRBV11-2,TGTGCCAGCAGAAGGGGGCGAGGAAACATTCAGTACTTC,CASRRGRGNIQYF
16,NA,TRBD1,TRBJ1-4,TRBV4-1,TGCGCCAGCAGCCAAGCTTCACAGGGGACTAATGAAAAACTGTTTTTT,CASSQASQGTNEKLFF
16,NA,TRBD2,TRBJ2-3,TRBV7-9,TGTGCCAGCAGTCGCACTAGCGGGGCCTACACAGATACGCAGTATTTT,CASSRTSGAYTDTQYF
13,many,NA,TRBJ2-3,TRBV29-1,TGCAGCGTTGAATCCCTCGGGACTCTTACGCAGTATTTT,CSVESLGTLTQYF
15,NA,TRBD1,TRBJ1-4,TRBV12-3/TRBV12-4,TGTGCCAGCAGACGAGGGGGCGCCGGTGGTGAAAAACTGTTTTTT,CASRRGGAGGEKLFF
13,few,NA,TRBJ2-5,TRBV5-1,TGCGCCAGCAGCTTCCCGGGTGGGGAGACCCAGTACTTC,CASSFPGGETQYF
17,NA,NA,TRBJ2-2,TRBV5-1,TGCGCCAGCAGCTTGGGGGCCTCCAGGGGGAACACCGGGGAGCTGTTTTTT,CASSLGASRGNTGELFF
14,few,NA,TRBJ2-1,TRBV29-1,TGCAGCGTTGTTGGTAGTCCGACCTACAATGAGCAGTTCTTC,CSVVGSPTYNEQFF
19,NA,TRBD2,TRBJ2-1,TRBV6-2/TRBV6-3,TGTGCCAGCAGTTACGATATTCGGACTAGCGGGGGGGCCGAGGATGAGCAGTTCTTC,CASSYDIRTSGGAEDEQFF
16,many,NA,TRBJ1-1,TRBV3-1,TGTGCCAGCAGCCAAGCGACAGCATATAAGAACACTGAAGCTTTCTTT,CASSQATAYKNTEAFF
16,many,NA,TRBJ2-3,TRBV5-1,TGCGCCAGCAGCGCTGGACAGAGCACTGGCACAGATACGCAGTATTTT,CASSAGQSTGTDTQYF
13,many,NA,TRBJ1-5,TRBV6-1,TGTGCCAGCAGCCCGGGACCCGGGGGGCCCCAGCATTTT,CASSPGPGGPQHF
13,NA,NA,TRBJ2-5,TRBV12-3/TRBV12-4,TGTGCCAGCAGTTTCGTGGGGGCGGAGACCCAGTACTTC,CASSFVGAETQYF
15,NA,TRBD2,TRBJ2-1,TRBV12-3/TRBV12-4,TGTGCCAGCAGCACTACTAGCGGGAGTACCAATGAGCAGTTCTTC,CASSTTSGSTNEQFF
15,few,TRBD1,TRBJ2-1,TRBV5-1,TGCGCCAGCAGCTTGGAGGGACAGGGCTACAATGAGCAGTTCTTC,CASSLEGQGYNEQFF
14,few,NA,TRBJ1-5,TRBV4-1,TGCGCCAGCAGCCAAATTTATAGCAATCAGCCCCAGCATTTT,CASSQIYSNQPQHF
20,few,TRBD1,TRBJ2-3,TRBV20-1,TGCAGTGCTAGGATATACAGGACAGGGGGGATTCTTTCTAGCACAGATACGCAGTATTTT,CSARIYRTGGILSSTDTQYF
15,NA,NA,TRBJ1-4,TRBV12-3/TRBV12-4,TGTGCCAGCAGTTTACCGGGGGCTGTAGTGGAAAAACTGTTTTTT,CASSLPGAVVEKLFF
18,NA,TRBD2,TRBJ2-1,TRBV24-1,TGTGCCACCAGTGACGGGGCAAAAGGACTAGCCCAGTACAATGAGCAGTTCTTC,CATSDGAKGLAQYNEQFF
14,NA,TRBD1,TRBJ1-6,TRBV20-1,TGCAGTGCTAGACGGGACAGGGAGGATTCACCCCTCCACTTT,CSARRDREDSPLHF
14,few,TRBD2,TRBJ2-5,TRBV5-1,TGCGCCAGCAGCTCCGGGACTAGAGAAGAGACCCAGTACTTC,CASSSGTREETQYF
14,few,NA,TRBJ2-1,TRBV24-1,TGTGCCACCAGTGATTCGGCGACTTACAATGAGCAGTTCTTC,CATSDSATYNEQFF
12,few,NA,TRBJ1-2,TRBV12-3/TRBV12-4,TGTGCCAGCAGTTTATCGTCCTATGGCTACACCTTC,CASSLSSYGYTF
18,NA,NA,TRBJ1-6,TRBV27,TGTGCCAGCAGCAGGAGGGGGATGGGAAGCTCCTATAATTCACCCCTCCACTTT,CASSRRGMGSSYNSPLHF
14,many,NA,TRBJ2-1,TRBV10-3,TGTGCCATCAGTGAGGTGGGGAGTCGCGATGAGCAGTTCTTC,CAISEVGSRDEQFF
12,NA,NA,TRBJ1-6,TRBV12-3/TRBV12-4,TGTGCCAGCAGTTTAAGCTATTCACCCCTCCACTTT,CASSLSYSPLHF
17,few,TRBD2,TRBJ2-1,TRBV5-1,TGCGCCAGCAGCTTGGTCCGCACTAGCGGGAGCGGCGATGAGCAGTTCTTC,CASSLVRTSGSGDEQFF
18,NA,TRBD2,TRBJ2-2,TRBV2,TGTGCCTTCAGTGTAAGGACTAGCGGGAGGGCCCACACCGGGGAGCTGTTTTTT,CAFSVRTSGRAHTGELFF
14,few,NA,TRBJ1-3,TRBV15,TGTGCCACCAGGCCAGGGAGCTCTGGAAACACCATATATTTT,CATRPGSSGNTIYF
12,many,NA,TRBJ2-2,TRBV4-1,TGCGCCAGCAGCCAAGCGGCCGGGGAGCTGTTTTTT,CASSQAAGELFF
13,NA,NA,TRBJ1-3,TRBV30,TGTGCCGGGGACGGGCTGGCTGGAAACACCATATATTTT,CAGDGLAGNTIYF
13,NA,NA,TRBJ1-1,TRBV20-1,TGCAGTGCCTTGGACTCCATGAACACTGAAGCTTTCTTT,CSALDSMNTEAFF
13,few,NA,TRBJ1-5,TRBV30,TGTGCCTGGAGCCCACAGGGAGGTCAGCCCCAGCATTTT,CAWSPQGGQPQHF
15,NA,NA,TRBJ2-3,TRBV2,TGTGCCAGCAGTGTCCCCGGGGGCACCACAGATACGCAGTATTTT,CASSVPGGTTDTQYF
13,NA,TRBD1,TRBJ2-2,TRBV27,TGTGCCACCCGGGACAGAAACACCGGGGAGCTGTTTTTT,CATRDRNTGELFF